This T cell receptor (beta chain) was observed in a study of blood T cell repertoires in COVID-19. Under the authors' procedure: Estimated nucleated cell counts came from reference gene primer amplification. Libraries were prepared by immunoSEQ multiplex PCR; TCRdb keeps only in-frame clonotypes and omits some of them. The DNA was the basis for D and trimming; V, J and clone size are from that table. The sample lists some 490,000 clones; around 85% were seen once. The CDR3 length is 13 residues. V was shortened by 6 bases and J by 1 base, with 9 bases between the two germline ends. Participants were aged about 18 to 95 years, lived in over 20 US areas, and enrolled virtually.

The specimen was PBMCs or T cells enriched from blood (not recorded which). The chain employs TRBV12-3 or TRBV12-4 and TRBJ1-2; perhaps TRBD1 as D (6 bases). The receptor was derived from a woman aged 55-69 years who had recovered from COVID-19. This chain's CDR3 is CASRRTDNYGYTF. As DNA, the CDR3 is TGTGCCAGCAGGAGGACAGATAACTATGGCTACACCTTC.